This T cell receptor (beta chain) originates from a study of shared clonotypes between healthy human individuals. Study in general: Each donor had three CD4 naive, three CD4 memory, two CD8 naive and one CD8 memory plate. Findings and limits, study-wide: Exclusively blood specimens were collected; tissue repertoires likely differ. Shared clonotypes across all four donors exceeded non-shared ones in generation probability.

Division of CD4+ cells produced a CD45RA+ naive subset and a CD45RA-negative memory subset. With respect to this clone: Its antigen is unidentified.

Sequenced by immunoSEQ multiplex PCR; TCRdb stores in-frame clones only, minus some. The sample holds about 700,000 clones, approximately 79% seen once. Germline V gene lookup returns CDR1 SGHAT and CDR2 FQNNGV. Trimming took 0 bases from V and 8 from J; bases not matched to a gene: 12. This CDR3 comprises 17 residues. This sequence originates from a woman aged 25 to 45 in good health. Sequencing was carried out using memory CD4+ T cells sorted from blood. Indicated subset: CD45RA-negative fraction. The chain employs TRBV11-2 and TRBJ2-3; 9 positions match TRBD2. CDR3 sequence: CASSLDAAGGPRSTQYF. In DNA form, the CDR3 reads TGTGCCAGCAGCTTAGACGCCGCGGGAGGGCCTCGGAGTACGCAGTATTTT.